The T cell receptor beta chain under discussion was sequenced for a study of T cell repertoires in cytomegalovirus infection. In the study overall: A matching HLA type, together with CMV infection, was signaled by public TCR beta signatures.

TCRdb re-called the reads through MiXCR, storing one row per CDR3 protein. The sample includes fewer than 700,000 distinct CDR3 sequences, around 24% of them seen just once. Study results and limitations: The ex vivo response showed dominance by HLA-C-restricted CMV-specific TCR beta clonotypes. CMV carriers with the relevant HLA were identified by cumulative public TCR beta family frequency.

This clonotype was counted a few times. Its cognate antigen is unknown. CDR1 SEHNR and CDR2 FQNEAQ come from the germline V gene (reference sequence). CDR3 length equals 15 residues. J lost 6 bases, V lost 4 bases, and 10 bases had no gene match. The receptor was derived from a human donor in good health (CMV status not recorded). Some clones in this sample may be carry-over from other donors' samples. The V and J genes are TRBV7-9 and TRBJ1-2; 8 positions match TRBD1. The specimen was CD8+ T cells from PBMCs. CDR3 bases: TGTGCCAGCAGCTCACCTCGGGACAGGTTCGATGGCTACACCTTC. Translation: CASSSPRDRFDGYTF.